Below, 11 T cell receptor beta chains from the same sample are listed, as sequenced in a study of cytotoxic CD8 clonotypes in ibrutinib-treated CLL (TCRdb year 2021). Libraries were made using the immunoSEQ multiplex PCR assay. The clones in this table, taken by TCRdb from immuneACCESS, are in-frame only. Not every clone is retained; where verified, under half of the shortfall comes from an unresolved V gene, and the cause of the rest is unknown. The sample table holds more than 110,000 clones, of which around 82% were seen once. 7.5% to 9% of the sample is in the top ten clones. The sequencing used PBMCs, collected after 36 months of ibrutinib treatment. These receptors were collected from a human donor with chronic lymphocytic leukemia.

This chain joins TRBV2 and TRBJ2-2; no firm D call. Trimming took off 4 bases at V and 0 bases at J, with 9 bases between the two ends. Germline CDR1 and CDR2: SNHLY and FYNNEI. CDR3 size: 15 residues. CDR3 coding DNA: TGTGCCAGCAGTGCCGGACGGCCGAACACCGGGGAGCTGTTTTTT. This gives the protein CASSAGRPNTGELFF. Filled out from reference TRBV2 and TRBJ2-2, the complete variable domain reads EPEVTQTPSHQVTQMGQEVILRCVPISNHLYFYWYRQILGQKVEFLVSFYNNEISEKSEIFDDQFSVERPDGSNFTLKIRSTKLEDSAMYFCASSAGRPNTGELFFGEGSRLTVL.

The chain joins TRBV7-9 to TRBJ1-2, with D possibly matching TRBD1 (6 bases). Germline V gene sequence: CDR1 SEHNR, CDR2 FQNEAQ (reference sequence). Trimming left V 2 bases short and J 3 bases short, with 16 bases between. The CDR3 runs 16 residues. The CDR3 reads CASSLRGHGGHYGYTF. As DNA, the CDR3 is TGTGCCAGCAGCTTAAGGGGACACGGAGGACACTATGGCTACACCTTC.

This sequence joins TRBV6-6 and TRBJ2-7; D uncertain. This CDR3 spans 14 amino acids. Per the germline V gene, CDR1 is MNHNY and CDR2 is SVGAGI (reference sequence). V lost 0 bases and J 1 base, leaving 7 bases between the germline ends. CDR3 in amino acids: CASSYSGSSYEQYF. CDR3 sequence (DNA): TGTGCCAGCAGTTACTCGGGCAGTTCCTACGAGCAGTACTTC.

This clone was found once. V and J are TRBV2 and TRBJ1-5; D not certain. The CDR3 has 13 amino acids. V was pared by 1 base and J by 6 bases, with 7 bases between. Germline CDR1 and CDR2: SNHLY and FYNNEI. CDR3 DNA sequence: TGTGCCAGCAGTGAAGGAGTCGGTCAGCCCCAGCATTTT. It specifies CASSEGVGQPQHF.

The table lists this clone with a few counts. V is TRBV5-4 and J is TRBJ1-2; D not resolved. The CDR3 has 13 residues. Germline-derived CDR1 and CDR2 are SGHNT and YYREEE (reference sequence). With 0 bases removed from V and 4 bases from J, the gap between germline ends came to 7 bases. For the CDR3, the DNA is TGTGCCAGCAGCTTGGCTCCTTCCTATGGCTACACCTTC. Translation: CASSLAPSYGYTF.

The chain has TRBV18 and TRBJ1-4; D is unclear. CDR1 is KGHSH and CDR2 is LQKENI in the germline V gene. This CDR3 is 15 amino acids long. With 6 bases removed from V and 8 bases from J, the gap between germline ends came to 19 bases. CDR3 bases: TGTGCCAGCTCCCCCCGACTCCCTAAAGGGGAAAAACTGTTTTTT. This gives the protein CASSPRLPKGEKLFF.

J is TRBJ1-5 and V is TRBV19; 8 bases are a match to TRBD1. V was clipped by 1 base and J by 1 base; unmatched bases: 6. CDR3 length equals 17 residues. Germline CDR1 is LNHDA and CDR2 is SQIVND (reference sequence). The CDR3, as DNA: TGTGCCAGTAGTATAGTCAGGGGGCGCAGAAGCAATCAGCCCCAGCATTTT. This encodes CASSIVRGRRSNQPQHF.

V gene TRBV28 combines with J gene TRBJ1-1; a possible D gene is TRBD1 (5 bases). The CDR3 has 13 residues. V lost 11 bases and J 6 bases, leaving 19 bases between the germline ends. The germline V gene encodes CDR1 MDHEN and CDR2 SYDVKM. The CDR3 DNA follows: TGTGCCGAACGGCGGGGGATTGGAGCTGAAGCTTTCTTT. Translated, it gives CAERRGIGAEAFF.

The rearrangement uses TRBV5-1 and TRBJ2-1; TRBD1 aligns across 8 bases. CDR1 is SGHRS and CDR2 is YFSETQ in the germline V gene. This CDR3 comprises 17 residues. V dropped 4 bases and J dropped 4; count of bases not matched to a gene: 13. The DNA of the CDR3 is TGCGCCAGCAGCCCTACCTTTGGGGACAGGCTTTACAATGAGCAGTTCTTC. The encoded protein is CASSPTFGDRLYNEQFF.

The chain combines TRBV6-1 with TRBJ1-5, with 9 bases fitting TRBD1. The CDR3 consists of 15 residues. The J segment lost 6 bases and the V segment lost 2 bases, leaving 5 bases of the junction unmatched. Germline V CDR1 and CDR2: MNHNS, SASEGT. The CDR3 DNA reads as TGTGCCAGCAGTGAATGGGACAGGGACTTTCAGCCCCAGCATTTT. This codes for CASSEWDRDFQPQHF.

This clone was counted many times. The chain has TRBV27 and TRBJ2-5, with TRBD2 matching over 11 bases. The CDR3 runs to 16 residues. V shed 6 bases and J 1 base; nucleotides not matched to a gene: 7. CDR1 MNHEY and CDR2 SMNVEV come from the germline V gene (reference sequence). CDR3 coding DNA: TGTGCCAGCAGGCCGATCGGACTAGCGGGCCAAGAGACCCAGTACTTC. Translation gives CASRPIGLAGQETQYF.